This TCR beta chain was sequenced during a study of T cells in Graves' hyperthyroidism and ophthalmopathy. CDR1 and CDR2 from the germline V gene are KGHDR and SFDVKD. The CDR3 spans 14 residues. V lost 3 bases to trimming and J lost 5 bases, with 10 bases between them. Criteria for exclusion of patients were uncontrolled infection, other autoimmune disease, pregnancy or lactation. Fresh peripheral blood, approximately 10 ml, yielded the PBMCs. Amplification targeted TCR beta CDR3 regions from RNA transcripts. A set of HTBI primers served as the primers for a first-round RT-PCR of the TCR CDR3. TCRdb independently ran MiXCR on the multiplex PCR reads; one entry per CDR3 protein. The table shows 300,000 or so distinct CDR3 sequences, with roughly 15% occurring only once. Study results and caveats: The model predicted ophthalmopathy a median roughly six months before onset.

This clonotype came up many times. Its cognate antigen is unknown. Sequencing used blood. This clonotype originated in a man aged 30 to 45 with Graves' hyperthyroidism. The chain employs TRBV24-1 and TRBJ2-1; a possible D gene is TRBD1 (5 bases). The CDR3 bases are TGTGCCACCAGTGATCCCGACAGAGACAATGAGCAGTTCTTC. It yields the protein CATSDPDRDNEQFF.